The TCR beta chain described here comes from a study of blood T cell repertoires in COVID-19. Study-level information: T cells, B-cell-depleted T cells, or PBMCs supplied cDNA or gDNA.

This clone came up a few times. The protocol was immunoSEQ multiplex PCR, while the TCRdb copy is restricted to in-frame clones and leaves out a portion. The table lists roughly 260,000 clones, approximately 83% of them singletons, with under 2.5% in the top ten. The V and J ends lost 3 bases and 0 bases respectively, with 15 bases between them. Per the germline V gene, CDR1 is KGHSH and CDR2 is LQKENI. The CDR3 is 17 residues long. Participants were aged about 18 to 100 years from roughly 25 US areas. Among Cohort 3 donors, those recovered had two negative PCRs, clearance, or symptom resolution. The clonotype was recovered from a woman aged 50 to 60 who had recovered from COVID-19. V is TRBV18 and J is TRBJ2-1; a weak D match, TRBD2 (6 bases). The sequenced material came from PBMCs or T cells enriched from blood (not recorded which). CDR3: CASSPGGGLSSYNEQFF. DNA of the CDR3: TGTGCCAGCTCACCGGGGGGAGGCCTTAGCTCCTACAATGAGCAGTTCTTC.